This T cell receptor (beta chain) was captured in a study of early T cells in non-severe SARS-CoV-2 infection. About the research overall: It was bulk RNA from unsorted whole blood that was sequenced, and the chains were unpaired.

The CDR3 has 16 amino acids. Germline V CDR1 and CDR2: KGHSH, LQKENI. Trimming pared 1 base from V and 2 bases from J, leaving 15 bases between. Study-wide points: Matching with VDJdb favored anti-spike CD8 responses (missing private and CD4 specificities).

In this sample, this clonotype turned up many times. Its specificity is unknown. The library protocol tagged individual cDNA molecules with unique molecular identifiers. TCRdb independently ran MiXCR on the 5' RACE reads; one entry per CDR3 protein. The sample yields roughly 40,000 distinct CDR3 sequences, approximately 4.8% seen once. The chain recombines TRBV18 with TRBJ2-7; D might be TRBD2 (6 bases). This TCR was sampled from an adult who was a healthcare worker with PCR-confirmed SARS-CoV-2 infection or an uninfected control (not recorded which). Sequencing was performed on whole blood. The CDR3 sequence: CASSPQGLDITYEQYF. Here the CDR3 DNA reads TGTGCCAGCTCACCACAGGGACTGGACATCACCTACGAGCAGTACTTC.